The source of this TCR beta chain is a study of PD-1 blockade in mismatch repair-deficient tumors. Clones were sequenced by immunoSEQ multiplex PCR, and TCRdb holds only the in-frame ones, with some missing. The sample yields about 110,000 clones, 65% to 80% seen once. This CDR3 comprises 15 residues. Trimming cost V 2 bases and J 3 bases; bases outside gene matches: 4. Germline V lookup: CDR1 SGHTA, CDR2 FQGTGA. Every patient had mismatch repair deficiency by PCR or immunohistochemistry. This chain joins TRBV7-3 and TRBJ2-7; TRBD1 aligns across 10 bases. This sample comprised peripheral blood, obtained 60 weeks after starting pembrolizumab. The receptor was isolated from an adult with mismatch repair-deficient cancer. The CDR3, as DNA: TGTGCCAGCAGCTTACGGAGGGACAGGGGCTACGAGCAGTACTTC. Translation gives CASSLRRDRGYEQYF.